Below, 22 T cell receptor beta chains from the same sample are listed, as sequenced in a study of STAT3 mutations in large granular lymphocyte leukemia. Study findings and constraints: In T-cell large granular lymphocyte leukemia, about half of patients showed multiple immunodominant subclonotypes.

Their target antigens are unknown. The protocol was immunoSEQ multiplex PCR, while the TCRdb copy is restricted to in-frame clones and leaves out a portion. Counted here are tens of thousands of clones, approximately 83% occurring once; the ten biggest clones make up about 13%. Sequenced input: peripheral blood mononuclear cells. Receptor source: a man aged 55 to 70 with T-cell large granular lymphocyte leukemia. Some clones in this sample may be carry-over from other donors' samples.

V and J are TRBV27 and TRBJ2-2; D possibly corresponds to TRBD2 (6 bases). The germline V gene has CDR1 MNHEY and CDR2 SMNVEV (reference sequence). V was shortened by 3 bases and J by 9 bases, with 8 bases between the two germline ends. The CDR3 extends over 12 amino acids. The CDR3 sequence: CASSLEGWELFF. The CDR3 DNA follows: TGTGCCAGCAGTTTGGAGGGCTGGGAGCTGTTTTTT.

This rearrangement joins TRBV2 to TRBJ1-1, with D possibly TRBD1 on 5 matching bases. From germline, CDR1 is SNHLY and CDR2 FYNNEI. Trimming took off 6 bases at V and 0 bases at J, with 11 bases between the two ends. The CDR3 loop spans 14 amino acids. The CDR3, as DNA: TGTGCCAGCAGATTCAGGGAGCTGAACACTGAAGCTTTCTTT. Translation: CASRFRELNTEAFF. Together with reference TRBV2 and TRBJ1-1, the CDR3 gives the full variable domain: EPEVTQTPSHQVTQMGQEVILRCVPISNHLYFYWYRQILGQKVEFLVSFYNNEISEKSEIFDDQFSVERPDGSNFTLKIRSTKLEDSAMYFCASRFRELNTEAFFGQGTRLTVV.

This sequence joins TRBV30 and TRBJ2-7, with 8 bases identical to TRBD2. With 3 bases clipped from V and 4 bases from J, the junction kept 8 bases outside the gene matches. This CDR3 contains 14 residues. Per the germline V gene, CDR1 is GTSNPN and CDR2 is SVGIG (reference sequence). The CDR3 loop reads CAWSRAGDGYEQYF. As DNA, the CDR3 is TGTGCCTGGAGCCGAGCGGGAGATGGATACGAGCAGTACTTC.

This clone has only one observation. The CDR3 DNA is TGTGCCAGCAGCCGAATGCCCGGAGGCTACACCTTC. Amino acid sequence: CASSRMPGGYTF. The V call is TRBV5-4, the J call TRBJ1-2; D unresolved. V lost 4 bases and J lost 8, with 12 bases in between. The CDR3 loop spans 12 amino acids. The V gene's germline CDR1 is SGHNT and CDR2 YYREEE (reference sequence). Looking up the rest from reference TRBV5-4 and TRBJ1-2 gives the full variable domain: ETGVTQSPTHLIKTRGQQVTLRCSSQSGHNTVSWYQQALGQGPQFIFQYYREEENGRGNFPPRFSGLQFPNYSSELNVNALELDDSALYLCASSRMPGGYTFGSGTRLTVV.

The CDR3 sequence is CASSTMPAGKETQYF. The CDR3 DNA reads TGCGCCAGCAGCACGATGCCAGCGGGGAAAGAGACCCAGTACTTC. The V call is TRBV5-1, the J call TRBJ2-5; 7 nucleotides match TRBD2. The CDR3 is made up of 15 amino acids. CDR1 and CDR2 from the germline V gene are SGHRS and YFSETQ. V lost 4 bases and J lost 3; bases outside the gene matches: 9.

This chain uses TRBV5-4 with TRBJ2-5; 10 nucleotides agree with TRBD2. The CDR3 is 14 residues long. The germline V gene has CDR1 SGHNT and CDR2 YYREEE (reference sequence). The trim removed 1 base at V and 5 bases at J, leaving 2 bases unmatched. In DNA form, the CDR3 reads TGTGCCAGCAGCTTGACTAGCGGGATGGAGACCCAGTACTTC. Translating gives CASSLTSGMETQYF.

The V gene is TRBV19, the J gene TRBJ1-1; possibly TRBD1 for D (5 bases). Deletions cut 7 bases from V and 5 bases from J, with 20 bases between. This CDR3 has 15 amino acids. The germline gives CDR1 LNHDA, CDR2 SQIVND (reference sequence). For the CDR3, the DNA is TGTGCCAGTATTCTTCCTACCCTGGGGGGGACTGAAGCTTTCTTT. Translation gives CASILPTLGGTEAFF. The full variable domain, in which reference TRBV19 and TRBJ1-1 provide the parts outside the CDR3, is DGGITQSPKYLFRKEGQNVTLSCEQNLNHDAMYWYRQDPGQGLRLIYYSQIVNDFQKGDIAEGYSVSREKKESFPLTVTSAQKNPTAFYLCASILPTLGGTEAFFGQGTRLTVV.

This clone was recorded only once. The chain recombines TRBV19 with TRBJ1-2; the D gene is possibly TRBD1 (5 bases). Germline loops: CDR1 LNHDA, CDR2 SQIVND (reference sequence). This CDR3 is built from 13 residues. Trimming left V 5 bases short and J 6 bases short, with 13 bases between. The CDR3 region is CASSPRDGHGYTF. In nucleotides, the CDR3 is TGTGCCAGTAGTCCAAGGGACGGGCATGGCTACACCTTC.

The chain recombines TRBV18 with TRBJ2-3; 11 bases fit TRBD2. Germline V gives CDR1 KGHSH, CDR2 LQKENI. The CDR3 length is 16 residues. Losses at the gene ends were 5 bases for V and 4 bases for J; bases not matched to a gene: 8. CDR3 protein: CASSGGLAGTADTQYF. Written as DNA, the CDR3 is TGTGCCAGCTCAGGTGGACTAGCGGGTACGGCAGATACGCAGTATTTT.

This rearrangement joins TRBV5-1 to TRBJ1-2, with 8 bases aligning to TRBD1. Germline CDR1 and CDR2: SGHRS and YFSETQ. The length of the CDR3 is 15 residues. V lost 4 bases and J lost 0; bases outside the gene matches: 5. The CDR3 here is CASSGGQEANYGYTF. Here the CDR3 DNA reads TGCGCCAGCAGCGGGGGACAGGAGGCTAACTATGGCTACACCTTC.

The CDR3 nucleotides are TGTGCCAGCTCACCACCTTCAGGCGGCCCCCTCGGTACGCAGTATTTT. It translates to CASSPPSGGPLGTQYF. J is TRBJ2-3 and V is TRBV18; D remains ambiguous. The V end was cut by 0 bases, the J end by 8 bases, with 18 bases between. There are 16 residues in the CDR3. CDR1 is KGHSH, CDR2 LQKENI, per germline.

The gene calls are TRBV30 and TRBJ1-4, with unresolved D. V was pared by 2 bases and J by 7 bases, with 17 bases between. The CDR3 totals 15 residues. Germline CDR1 reads GTSNPN; CDR2 reads SVGIG (reference sequence). The chain's CDR3 is CAWSSPDPVGEKLFF. CDR3 bases: TGTGCCTGGAGTAGCCCCGACCCGGTGGGTGAAAAACTGTTTTTT.

This chain uses TRBV4-1 with TRBJ1-4; D call uncertain. The CDR3 spans 17 residues. In germline, CDR1 is MGHRA, CDR2 YSYEKL. Deletions cut 0 bases from V and 0 bases from J, with 11 bases between. CDR3 region: CASSQDYWASTNEKLFF. CDR3 bases: TGCGCCAGCAGCCAAGATTACTGGGCCTCAACTAATGAAAAACTGTTTTTT.

The chain employs TRBV20-1 and TRBJ1-1; D is undetermined. The V and J ends lost 1 base and 7 bases respectively, with 4 bases between them. CDR1 is DFQATT, CDR2 SNEGSKA, per germline (reference sequence). The CDR3 consists of 10 residues. This chain's CDR3 is CSARAFEAFF. The DNA of the CDR3 is TGCAGTGCTAGAGCTTTTGAAGCTTTCTTT.

DNA of the CDR3: TGCAGCGTTCAAGGGGGCGCGTTTAACTATGGCTACACCTTC. Translation: CSVQGGAFNYGYTF. This sequence joins TRBV29-1 and TRBJ1-2, with 7 bases matching TRBD1. V dropped 5 bases and J dropped 1; count of bases not matched to a gene: 7. This CDR3 has 14 residues. CDR1 and CDR2 from the germline V gene are SQVTM and ANQGSEA.

J is TRBJ2-7 and V is TRBV4-1; D unclear. CDR3 size: 14 residues. V lost 0 bases to trimming and J lost 3 bases, with 9 bases between them. Per germline, CDR1 MGHRA and CDR2 YSYEKL. Here the CDR3 DNA reads TGCGCCAGCAGCCAAGACACCAGGTTCTACGAGCAGTACTTC. Protein sequence: CASSQDTRFYEQYF.

The chain carries TRBV5-1 and TRBJ1-1; D is perhaps TRBD1 (5 bases). Trimming pared 2 bases from V and 1 base from J, leaving 15 bases between. This CDR3 has 16 residues. Germline V lookup: CDR1 SGHRS, CDR2 YFSETQ. CDR3 coding DNA: TGCGCCAGCAGCTTTTTTCAGGGAGAACCGAACACTGAAGCTTTCTTT. It codes for CASSFFQGEPNTEAFF.

The chain employs TRBV23-1 and TRBJ1-3; a weak D match, TRBD1 (5 bases). TRBV23-1 is marked as an open reading frame, function uncertain. CDR3 length: 15 residues. Trimming left V 2 bases short and J 2 bases short, with 10 bases between. The CDR3 coding sequence is TGCGCCAGCAGTCAACACAGGATCCCTGGAAACACCATATATTTT. Translated: CASSQHRIPGNTIYF.

This chain links TRBV28 with TRBJ1-2; 8 bases agree with TRBD1. Germline lookup yields CDR1 MDHEN and CDR2 SYDVKM. V was pared by 2 bases and J by 8 bases, with 4 bases of the junction left unmatched. The CDR3 runs 13 residues. This CDR3 is CASSLQGAGGYTF. The CDR3 DNA sequence: TGTGCCAGCAGTTTACAGGGGGCGGGAGGCTACACCTTC.

This rearrangement joins TRBV5-1 to TRBJ1-5; D unclear. There are 15 residues in the CDR3. In germline, CDR1 is SGHRS, CDR2 YFSETQ. The germline V and J ends were trimmed by 0 bases and 5 bases, with 12 bases remaining between them. The CDR3 sequence: CASSLDGSEDQPQHF. CDR3 DNA sequence: TGCGCCAGCAGCTTGGATGGGTCGGAGGATCAGCCCCAGCATTTT.

This rearrangement joins TRBV5-6 to TRBJ2-7; the D is unclear. Trimming stripped 7 bases from V and 3 bases from J, with 14 bases between. Germline CDR1 and CDR2: SGHDT and YYEEEE. There are 13 residues in the CDR3. CDR3 amino acids: CASPPCPDYEQYF. The CDR3 bases are TGTGCCAGCCCACCGTGCCCCGACTACGAGCAGTACTTC.

The CDR3 nucleotides are TGTGCCTGGACGGGACTAGCGGGTTACAATGAGCAGTTCTTC. Residues: CAWTGLAGYNEQFF. The chain uses TRBV30 and TRBJ2-1; 12 bases agree with TRBD2. The CDR3 spans 14 residues. Unmatched junction bases numbered 2, after V lost 4 bases and J lost 4 bases. In germline, CDR1 is GTSNPN, CDR2 SVGIG (reference sequence).